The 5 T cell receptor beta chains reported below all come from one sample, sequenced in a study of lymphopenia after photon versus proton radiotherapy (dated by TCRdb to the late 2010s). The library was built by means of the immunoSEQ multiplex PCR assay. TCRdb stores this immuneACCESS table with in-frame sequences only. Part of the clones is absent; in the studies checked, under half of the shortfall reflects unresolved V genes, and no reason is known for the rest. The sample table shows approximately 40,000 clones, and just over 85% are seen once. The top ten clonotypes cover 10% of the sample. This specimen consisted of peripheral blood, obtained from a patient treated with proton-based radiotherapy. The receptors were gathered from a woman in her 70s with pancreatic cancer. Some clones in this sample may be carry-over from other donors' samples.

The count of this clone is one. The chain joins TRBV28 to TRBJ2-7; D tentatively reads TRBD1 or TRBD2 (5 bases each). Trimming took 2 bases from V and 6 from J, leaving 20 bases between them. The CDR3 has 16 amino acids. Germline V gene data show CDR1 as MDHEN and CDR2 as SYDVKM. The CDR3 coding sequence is TGTGCCAGCAGTTTAAAGGGACCCCAAAAGAAGGGCGAGCAGTACTTC. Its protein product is CASSLKGPQKKGEQYF.

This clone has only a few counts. The CDR3: CASLLGGFHGYTF. The CDR3 region has the DNA TGTGCCAGCCTTCTGGGGGGGTTTCATGGCTACACCTTC. The rearrangement uses TRBV2 and TRBJ1-2; possible D gene TRBD1, 5 bases. This CDR3 is built from 13 residues. V was cut by 8 bases and J by 6 bases, with 16 bases left in between. Germline CDR1 and CDR2: SNHLY and FYNNEI. Combining the CDR3 with reference TRBV2 and TRBJ1-2 gives the whole variable domain EPEVTQTPSHQVTQMGQEVILRCVPISNHLYFYWYRQILGQKVEFLVSFYNNEISEKSEIFDDQFSVERPDGSNFTLKIRSTKLEDSAMYFCASLLGGFHGYTFGSGTRLTVV.

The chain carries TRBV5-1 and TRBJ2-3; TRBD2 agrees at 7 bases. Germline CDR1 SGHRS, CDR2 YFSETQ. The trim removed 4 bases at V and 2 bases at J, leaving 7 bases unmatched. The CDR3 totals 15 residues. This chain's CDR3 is CASSIGTTSTDTQYF. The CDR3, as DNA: TGCGCCAGCAGCATCGGGACTACGTCCACAGATACGCAGTATTTT.

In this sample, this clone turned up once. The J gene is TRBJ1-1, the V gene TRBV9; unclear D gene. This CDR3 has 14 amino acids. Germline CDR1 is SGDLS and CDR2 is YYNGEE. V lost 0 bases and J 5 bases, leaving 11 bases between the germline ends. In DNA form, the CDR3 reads TGTGCCAGCAGCGTAGGCCCGACCGAGACTGAAGCTTTCTTT. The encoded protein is CASSVGPTETEAFF.

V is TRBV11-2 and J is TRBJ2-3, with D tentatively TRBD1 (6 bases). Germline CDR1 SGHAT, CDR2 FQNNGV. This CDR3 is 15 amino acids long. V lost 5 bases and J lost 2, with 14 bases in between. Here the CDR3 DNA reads TGTGCCAGCAGCCGACAGGAAAACCCCACAGATACGCAGTATTTT. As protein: CASSRQENPTDTQYF.